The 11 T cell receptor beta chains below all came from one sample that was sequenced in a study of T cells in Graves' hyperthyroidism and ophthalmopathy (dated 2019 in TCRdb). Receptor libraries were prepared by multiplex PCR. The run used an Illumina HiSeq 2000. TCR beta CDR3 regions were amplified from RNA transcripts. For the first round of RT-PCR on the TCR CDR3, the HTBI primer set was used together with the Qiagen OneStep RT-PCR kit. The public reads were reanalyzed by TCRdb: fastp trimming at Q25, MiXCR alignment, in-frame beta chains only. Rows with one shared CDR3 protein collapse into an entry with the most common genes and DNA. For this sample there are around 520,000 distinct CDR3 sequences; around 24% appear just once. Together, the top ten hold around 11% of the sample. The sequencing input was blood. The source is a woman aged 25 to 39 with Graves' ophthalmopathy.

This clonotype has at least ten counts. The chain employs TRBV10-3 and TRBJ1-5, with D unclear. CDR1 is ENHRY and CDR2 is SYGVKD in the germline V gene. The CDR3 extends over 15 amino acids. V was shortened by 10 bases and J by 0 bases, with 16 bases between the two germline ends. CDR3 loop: CATRRTGDSNQPQHF. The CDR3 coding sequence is TGTGCCACCAGGAGGACGGGAGATAGCAATCAGCCCCAGCATTTT.

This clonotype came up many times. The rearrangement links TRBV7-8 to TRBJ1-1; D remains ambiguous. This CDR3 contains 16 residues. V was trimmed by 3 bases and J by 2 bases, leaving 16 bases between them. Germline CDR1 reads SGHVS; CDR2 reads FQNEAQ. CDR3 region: CASSLPSPGLNTEAFF. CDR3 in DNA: TGTGCCAGCAGCTTGCCTTCCCCGGGTCTTAACACTGAAGCTTTCTTT.

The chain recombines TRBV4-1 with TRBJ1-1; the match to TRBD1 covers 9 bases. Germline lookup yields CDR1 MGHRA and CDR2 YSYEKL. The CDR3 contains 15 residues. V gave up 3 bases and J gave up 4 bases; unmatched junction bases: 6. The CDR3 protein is CASSQGTGFGTEAFF. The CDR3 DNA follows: TGCGCCAGCAGCCAGGGGACAGGGTTCGGCACTGAAGCTTTCTTT.

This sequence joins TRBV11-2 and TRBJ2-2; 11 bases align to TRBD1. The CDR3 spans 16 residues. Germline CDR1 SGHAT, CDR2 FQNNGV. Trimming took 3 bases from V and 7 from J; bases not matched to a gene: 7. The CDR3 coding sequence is TGTGCCAGCAGCTTTTGGACAGGGGGCAATGGCGGGGAGCTGTTTTTT. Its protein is CASSFWTGGNGGELFF.

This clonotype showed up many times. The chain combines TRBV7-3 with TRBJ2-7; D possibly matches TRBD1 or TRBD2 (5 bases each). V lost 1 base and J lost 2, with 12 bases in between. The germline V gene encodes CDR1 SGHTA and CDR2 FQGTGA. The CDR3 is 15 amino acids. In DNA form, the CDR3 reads TGTGCCAGCAGCTTAATACCGGGGACGACCTACGAGCAGTACTTC. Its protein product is CASSLIPGTTYEQYF.

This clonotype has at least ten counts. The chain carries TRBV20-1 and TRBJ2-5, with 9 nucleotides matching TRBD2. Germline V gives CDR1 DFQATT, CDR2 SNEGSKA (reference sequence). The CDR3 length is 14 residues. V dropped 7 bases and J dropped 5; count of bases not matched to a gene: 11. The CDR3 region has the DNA TGCAGTGAGCGTTTGGCGGGGGGGCCGGAGACCCAGTACTTC. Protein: CSERLAGGPETQYF.

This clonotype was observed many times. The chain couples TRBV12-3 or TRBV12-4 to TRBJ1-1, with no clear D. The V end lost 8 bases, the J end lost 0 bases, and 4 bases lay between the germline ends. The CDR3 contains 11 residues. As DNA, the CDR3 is TGTGCCAGCGAGATGAACACTGAAGCTTTCTTT. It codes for CASEMNTEAFF.

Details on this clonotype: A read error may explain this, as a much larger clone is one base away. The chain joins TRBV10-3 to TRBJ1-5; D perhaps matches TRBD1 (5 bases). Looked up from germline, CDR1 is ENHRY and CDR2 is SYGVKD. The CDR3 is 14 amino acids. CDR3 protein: CAISRDPSNQPKHF. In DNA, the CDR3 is TGTGCCATCAGTAGGGACCCAAGCAATCAGCCCAAGCATTTT.

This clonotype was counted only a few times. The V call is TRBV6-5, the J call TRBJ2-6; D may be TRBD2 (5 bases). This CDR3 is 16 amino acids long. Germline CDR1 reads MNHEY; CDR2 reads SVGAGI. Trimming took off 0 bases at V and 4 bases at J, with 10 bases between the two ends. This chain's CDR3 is CASSYSTPGGANVLTF. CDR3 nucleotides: TGTGCCAGCAGTTACTCCACCCCGGGGGGGGCCAACGTCCTGACTTTC.

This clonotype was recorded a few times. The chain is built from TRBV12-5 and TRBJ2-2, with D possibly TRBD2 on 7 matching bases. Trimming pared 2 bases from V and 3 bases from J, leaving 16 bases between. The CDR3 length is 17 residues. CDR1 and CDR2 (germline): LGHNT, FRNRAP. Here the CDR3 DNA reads TGTGCTAGTGGTTTGTGGGGGGGGCCCGGGGACACCGGGGAGCTGTTTTTT. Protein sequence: CASGLWGGPGDTGELFF. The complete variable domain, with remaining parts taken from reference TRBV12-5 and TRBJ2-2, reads DARVTQTPRHKVTEMGQEVTMRCQPILGHNTVFWYRQTMMQGLELLAYFRNRAPLDDSGMPKDRFSAEMPDATLATLKIQPSEPRDSAVYFCASGLWGGPGDTGELFFGEGSRLTVL.

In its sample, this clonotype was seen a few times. The CDR3 region has the DNA TGTGCCAGCAGCTCATTCGCTGGGACAGCTACCGGGGAGCTGTTTTTT. Translating gives CASSSFAGTATGELFF. This chain connects TRBV7-3 to TRBJ2-2; TRBD1 aligns across 7 bases. V dropped 4 bases and J dropped 5; count of bases not matched to a gene: 10. Germline lookup yields CDR1 SGHTA and CDR2 FQGTGA. The CDR3 covers 16 residues. Drawing the rest from reference TRBV7-3 and TRBJ2-2, the complete variable domain is GAGVSQTPSNKVTEKGKYVELRCDPISGHTALYWYRQSLGQGPEFLIYFQGTGAADDSGLPNDRFFAVRPEGSVSTLKIQRTERGDSAVYLCASSSFAGTATGELFFGEGSRLTVL.